This TCR beta chain stems from a study of early T cells in non-severe SARS-CoV-2 infection (dated by TCRdb to the early 2020s). About the investigation overall: Because TCR sequencing was done on bulk RNA from unsorted whole blood, the alpha and beta chains could not be paired. General study outcomes and caveats: VDJdb matching was skewed toward anti-spike CD8 responses, so virus-specific expansions were likely underestimated and private and CD4 specificities were missed.

To prepare the library, 5' RACE was applied. TCRdb shows the sequencer as NextSeq 500. The TCR library protocol attached unique molecular identifiers to individual cDNA molecules to correct for sequencing error and PCR bias. Sequencing covered both TCR alpha and beta chains, and within each sample the abundances of alpha and beta sequences were tightly co-correlated. In the authors' own workflow: V gene, J gene and CDR3 annotation of TCR sequences was performed with Decombinator V4. TCRs were defined as expanded if a significant change between any two time points was detected under a Poisson model with p below 0.0001. TCR abundances were normalised to the total number of TCRs sequenced per sample and expressed as counts per million. MAIT TCRs were defined by TRAV1-2 paired with TRAJ12, TRAJ20 or TRAJ33, and iNKT TCRs by TRAV10 paired with TRAJ18. VDJdb, accessed 1 November 2021, was searched for CMV, EBV and SARS-CoV-2 annotated TCRs, with TCRs annotated for multiple antigens excluded. The public reads were reanalyzed by TCRdb: fastp trimming at Q25, MiXCR alignment, in-frame beta chains only. Rows with one shared CDR3 protein collapse into an entry with the most common genes and DNA. TCRdb, not the authors, supplied the V and J calls. This sample is represented by tens of thousands of distinct CDR3 sequences; about a tenth of them were singletons. The ten largest clones take up about 5.3% of the sample.

Points on this clonotype: Its cognate antigen has yet to be identified. The sample holds no much larger clone one base away, and base qualities are not on file.

Reading from cysteine to phenylalanine, the CDR3 counts 17 amino acids. The CDR3 DNA has 51 bases and is translated from base 1. CDR1 and CDR2 (SGHNT, YYREEE) derive from the germline V gene (reference sequence). V loses 1 base, J loses 0 bases, and the germline ends lie 17 bases apart. Set within a cohort of healthcare workers in London, UK, this nested case-control study involved weekly PCR testing of nasopharyngeal swabs along with blood sampling. Healthcare workers were recruited between 23 and 31 March 2020, during the week of the UK lockdown, and were followed weekly for up to roughly 15 weeks.

The receptor chain draws on TRBV5-4 and TRBJ2-7, and the D gene may be TRBD2, 6 bases matching. This sequence was found in an adult who was a healthcare worker with PCR-confirmed SARS-CoV-2 infection or an uninfected control (not recorded which). The input for sequencing was whole blood, taken at baseline. The nucleotide sequence reads TGTGCCAGCAGCTTGTTTGGTGGAGGGACCACCTCCTACGAGCAGTACTTC. It translates as CASSLFGGGTTSYEQYF. Full variable domain (CDR3 extended with the reference TRBV5-4 and TRBJ2-7 proteins): ETGVTQSPTHLIKTRGQQVTLRCSSQSGHNTVSWYQQALGQGPQFIFQYYREEENGRGNFPPRFSGLQFPNYSSELNVNALELDDSALYLCASSLFGGGTTSYEQYFGPGTRLTVT.